Listed below are T cell receptor beta chains from one sample, sequenced in a study of cytomegalovirus exposure and HLA in healthy donors. Clones were sequenced by immunoSEQ multiplex PCR, and TCRdb holds only the in-frame ones, with some missing. The sample has 150,000 to 200,000 clones, roughly 80% seen once. The sample taken for sequencing was PBMCs. Receptor source: a man aged 50 or older in good health and CMV-seropositive. The CDR3 runs from the conserved cysteine through the conserved F or W. A D gene is named only where the DNA matches it firmly. A clone size is listed for some rows: how often the clone was seen (once, few, many), or a class if it is expanded.

.,TRBV2,TRBJ1-2,.,TGTGCCAGCCCCCGAGTCCCGATTACAGTCACTGATGGCTACACCTTC,CASPRVPITVTDGYTF
.,TRBV4-1,TRBJ2-1,.,TGCGCCAGCAGCCAAAGGGGCCCTAAGGGATACAATGAGCAGTTCTTC,CASSQRGPKGYNEQFF
TRBD2,TRBV10-3,TRBJ2-1,.,TGTGCCACCACTAGCGGTCCCTACAATGAGCAGTTCTTC,CATTSGPYNEQFF
TRBD1,TRBV18,TRBJ1-2,.,TGTGCCAGCTCACCTGGGACAGGGAGTGACGGCTACACCTTC,CASSPGTGSDGYTF
.,TRBV25-1,TRBJ1-2,.,TGTGCCAGCAGTGAAGGGCGTTATGGCTACACCTTC,CASSEGRYGYTF
TRBD1,TRBV11-2,TRBJ2-5,once,TGTGCCAGCAGCTTAGTGCAGGGGGAAGAGACCCAGTACTTC,CASSLVQGEETQYF
.,TRBV7-2,TRBJ2-2,.,TGTGCCAGCAGCTTTAAGGCGGGCACCGGGGAGCTGTTTTTT,CASSFKAGTGELFF
.,TRBV4-2,TRBJ1-2,.,TGTGCCAGCAGCCAAGATTGGAGACAGAGGAACTATGGCTACACCTTC,CASSQDWRQRNYGYTF
TRBD1,TRBV6-1,TRBJ2-7,.,TGTGCCAGCAGTCACCTGACAGGGTCAGACTTC,CASSHLTGSDF
.,TRBV28,TRBJ1-1,.,TGTGCCAGCAGTTTAGACCAGGGGAACACTGAAGCTTTCTTT,CASSLDQGNTEAFF
.,TRBV10-3,TRBJ2-2,.,TGTGCCATCAGTGAGTCTCAGAACACCGGGGAGCTGTTTTTT,CAISESQNTGELFF
.,TRBV15,TRBJ2-7,.,TGTGCCACCAGCCTGCACCACTTTCAGGGGGGAGAGCAGTACTTC,CATSLHHFQGGEQYF
TRBD1,TRBV10-3,TRBJ1-2,.,TGTGCCATCAGTGGAGGGGACAGGGCCTTCTATGGCTACACCTTC,CAISGGDRAFYGYTF
TRBD2,TRBV6-5,TRBJ2-1,.,TGTGCCAGCACAATAGCGGGGGGCTCCTACAATGAGCAGTTCTTC,CASTIAGGSYNEQFF
TRBD2,TRBV6-1,TRBJ2-1,.,TGTGCCAGCAGTGGGTCGGGACTAGCGGGGGGAGAGCAGTTCTTC,CASSGSGLAGGEQFF
TRBD1,TRBV2,TRBJ2-6,.,TGTGCCAGCGGGAACGGACAGGGGGACTCTGGGGCCAACGTCCTGACTTTC,CASGNGQGDSGANVLTF
TRBD1,TRBV28,TRBJ2-4,.,TGTGCCAGCAGTTCTGGGGCAGGGGGCAAAAACATTCAGTACTTC,CASSSGAGGKNIQYF
.,TRBV19,TRBJ2-6,.,TGTGCCAGTAGTACCAGGGTAAAGGGCCTCTCTGGGGCCAACGTCCTGACTTTC,CASSTRVKGLSGANVLTF
TRBD2,TRBV4-1,TRBJ2-3,.,TGCGCCAGCAGCCAAGTGGGGACTAGCGGAGATACGCAGTATTTT,CASSQVGTSGDTQYF
.,TRBV6-6,TRBJ1-1,.,TGTGCCAGCAGAAACAGGGTGAACACTGAAGCTTTCTTT,CASRNRVNTEAFF